The T cell receptor beta chain described here comes from a study of blood T cell repertoires in COVID-19. Trimming cost V 5 bases and J 9 bases, with 19 bases left between them. This CDR3 has 14 amino acids. Per the germline V gene, CDR1 is MDHEN and CDR2 is SYDVKM. Study processing details: Amplifying reference gene primers gave estimates of nucleated cell counts. Clones were sequenced by immunoSEQ multiplex PCR, and TCRdb holds only the in-frame ones, with some missing. V, J and clone size were drawn from that table, and D and trimming were deduced from the DNA. The sample has some 330,000 clones, around 83% seen once. Participants spanned ages about 18 to 90 years and resided in 20 to 30 US areas. Assignments of participants to cohorts depended upon their own reported clinical history. Donors in Cohort 3 counted as recovered after two negative PCRs, clearance, or symptom resolution.

This chain links TRBV28 with TRBJ1-1, with D possibly being TRBD1 (6 bases). The receptor comes from a woman aged 50 to 65 who had recovered from COVID-19. Material: PBMCs or T cells enriched from blood (not recorded which). The CDR3 nucleotides are TGTGCCAGCAGTCCAGAGTTAGGACAGATTAAAGCTTTCTTT. It codes for CASSPELGQIKAFF.